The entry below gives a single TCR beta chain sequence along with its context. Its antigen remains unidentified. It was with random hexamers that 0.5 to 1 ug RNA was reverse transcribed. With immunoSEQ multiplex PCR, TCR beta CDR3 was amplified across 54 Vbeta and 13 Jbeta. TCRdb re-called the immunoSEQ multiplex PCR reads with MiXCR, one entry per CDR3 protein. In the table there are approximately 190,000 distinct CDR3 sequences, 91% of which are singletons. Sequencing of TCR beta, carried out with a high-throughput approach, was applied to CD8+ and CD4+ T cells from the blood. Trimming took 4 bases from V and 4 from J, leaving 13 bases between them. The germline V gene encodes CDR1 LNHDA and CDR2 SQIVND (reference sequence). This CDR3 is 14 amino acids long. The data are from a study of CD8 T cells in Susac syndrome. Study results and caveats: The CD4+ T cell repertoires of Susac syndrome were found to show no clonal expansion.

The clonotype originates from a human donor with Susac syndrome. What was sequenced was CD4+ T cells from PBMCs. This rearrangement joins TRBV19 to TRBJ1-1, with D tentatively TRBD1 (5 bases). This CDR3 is CASSKLERGTEAFF. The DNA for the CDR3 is TGTGCCAGTAGTAAACTGGAGAGGGGCACTGAAGCTTTCTTT. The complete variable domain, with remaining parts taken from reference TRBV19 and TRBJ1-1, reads DGGITQSPKYLFRKEGQNVTLSCEQNLNHDAMYWYRQDPGQGLRLIYYSQIVNDFQKGDIAEGYSVSREKKESFPLTVTSAQKNPTAFYLCASSKLERGTEAFFGQGTRLTVV.